Detailed here is one T cell receptor (beta chain). The CDR3 extends over 14 amino acids. From germline, CDR1 is SGHRS and CDR2 YFSETQ. Trimming left V 4 bases short and J 7 bases short, with 14 bases between. Clones were read by immunoSEQ multiplex PCR, and TCRdb kept only the in-frame ones, dropping some. The top ten clones hold about 1.1% of a sample with about 100,000 clones, about 94% of them seen once. These data come from a study of siplizumab effects on memory and regulatory T cells. This TCR was sampled from a human donor in good health. Sequencing was carried out using CD4+ T cells sorted from blood. The chain carries TRBV5-1 and TRBJ1-4; D is perhaps TRBD1 (6 bases). CDR3 bases: TGCGCCAGCAGCCTCGGGGGCCCGCCTGAAAAACTGTTTTTT. It encodes CASSLGGPPEKLFF.